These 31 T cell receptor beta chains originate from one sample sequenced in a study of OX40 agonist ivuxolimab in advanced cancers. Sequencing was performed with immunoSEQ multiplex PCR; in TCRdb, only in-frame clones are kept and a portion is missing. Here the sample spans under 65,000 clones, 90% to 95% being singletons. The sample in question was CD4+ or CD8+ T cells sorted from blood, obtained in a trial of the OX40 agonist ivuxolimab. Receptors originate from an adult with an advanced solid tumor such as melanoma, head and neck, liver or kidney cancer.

CDR3 region: CAISALNKYEQYF. CDR3 sequence (DNA): TGTGCCATCAGTGCTCTGAATAAGTACGAGCAGTACTTC. The V call is TRBV10-3, the J call TRBJ2-7; D is undetermined. V was trimmed by 4 bases and J by 4 bases, leaving 11 bases between them. The length of the CDR3 is 13 residues. Per germline, CDR1 ENHRY and CDR2 SYGVKD.

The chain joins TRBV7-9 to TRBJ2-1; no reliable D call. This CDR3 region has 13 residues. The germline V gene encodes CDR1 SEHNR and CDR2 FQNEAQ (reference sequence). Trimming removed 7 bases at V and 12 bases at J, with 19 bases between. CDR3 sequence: CASNETPAQGQFF. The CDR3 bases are TGTGCCAGCAACGAGACCCCCGCCCAAGGGCAGTTCTTC.

In DNA, the CDR3 is TGTGCCAGCAGCTTGGTCGGGGGGACCGAGCAGTACTTC. Amino acids: CASSLVGGTEQYF. The rearrangement links TRBV5-4 to TRBJ2-7; TRBD2 matches at 7 bases. Germline loops: CDR1 SGHNT, CDR2 YYREEE (reference sequence). Trimming at V came to 0 bases and at J to 6 bases, leaving 3 bases not matched to a gene. This CDR3 has 13 amino acids.

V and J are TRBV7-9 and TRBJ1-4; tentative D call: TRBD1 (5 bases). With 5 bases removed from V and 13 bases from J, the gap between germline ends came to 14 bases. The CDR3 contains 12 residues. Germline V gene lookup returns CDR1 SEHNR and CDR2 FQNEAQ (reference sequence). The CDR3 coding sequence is TGTGCCAGCAGCCCCATGGGGAGGGGACTGTTTTTT. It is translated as CASSPMGRGLFF.

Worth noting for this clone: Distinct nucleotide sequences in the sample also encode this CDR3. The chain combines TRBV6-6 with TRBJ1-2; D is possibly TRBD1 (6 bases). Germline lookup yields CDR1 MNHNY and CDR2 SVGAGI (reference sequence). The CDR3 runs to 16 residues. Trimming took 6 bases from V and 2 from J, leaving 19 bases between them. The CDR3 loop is CASRVTRGQGNYGYTF. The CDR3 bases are TGTGCCAGCAGAGTTACAAGAGGGCAGGGGAACTATGGCTACACCTTC.

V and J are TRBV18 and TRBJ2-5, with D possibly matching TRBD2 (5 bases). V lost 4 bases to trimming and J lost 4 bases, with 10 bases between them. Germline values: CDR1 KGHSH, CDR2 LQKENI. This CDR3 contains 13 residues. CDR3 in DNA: TGTGCCAGCTCACACGGGAAGGTAGAGACCCAGTACTTC. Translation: CASSHGKVETQYF.

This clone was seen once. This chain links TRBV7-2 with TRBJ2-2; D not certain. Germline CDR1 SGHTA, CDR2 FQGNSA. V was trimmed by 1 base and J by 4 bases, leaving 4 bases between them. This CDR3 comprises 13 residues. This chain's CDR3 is CASSLERTGELFF. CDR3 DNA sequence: TGTGCCAGCAGCTTAGAGCGCACCGGGGAGCTGTTTTTT.

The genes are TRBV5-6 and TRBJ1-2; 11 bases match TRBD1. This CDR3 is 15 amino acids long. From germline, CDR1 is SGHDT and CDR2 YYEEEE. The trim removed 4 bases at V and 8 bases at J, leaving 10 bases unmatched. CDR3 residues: CASSPRTGGLGGYTF. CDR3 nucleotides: TGTGCCAGCAGCCCAAGGACAGGGGGCCTAGGAGGCTACACCTTC.

The CDR3 here is CASSLRQQGGSYGYTF. CDR3 bases: TGCGCCAGCAGCCTCCGACAGCAGGGAGGTTCCTATGGCTACACCTTC. V is TRBV4-1 and J is TRBJ1-2; maybe TRBD1 (5 bases). Germline values: CDR1 MGHRA, CDR2 YSYEKL. This CDR3 spans 16 amino acids. V was clipped by 4 bases and J by 4 bases, with 19 bases between them.

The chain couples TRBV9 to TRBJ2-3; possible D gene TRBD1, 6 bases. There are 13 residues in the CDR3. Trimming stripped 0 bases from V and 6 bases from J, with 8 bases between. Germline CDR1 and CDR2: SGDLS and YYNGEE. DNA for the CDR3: TGTGCCAGCAGCGTAGCGAGGGGGGATACGCAGTATTTT. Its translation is CASSVARGDTQYF.

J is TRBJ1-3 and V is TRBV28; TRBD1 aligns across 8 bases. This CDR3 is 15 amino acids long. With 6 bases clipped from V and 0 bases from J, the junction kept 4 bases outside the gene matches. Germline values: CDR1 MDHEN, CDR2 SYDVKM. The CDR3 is CASRWTGSSGNTIYF. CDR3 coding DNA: TGTGCCAGCAGATGGACAGGGAGCTCTGGAAACACCATATATTTT.

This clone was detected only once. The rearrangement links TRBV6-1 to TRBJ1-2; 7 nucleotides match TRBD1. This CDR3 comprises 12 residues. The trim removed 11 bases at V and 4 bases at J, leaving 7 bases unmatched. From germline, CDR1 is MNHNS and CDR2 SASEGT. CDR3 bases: TGTGCCGGTAGACAGGGTCCCTATGGCTACACCTTC. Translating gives CAGRQGPYGYTF.

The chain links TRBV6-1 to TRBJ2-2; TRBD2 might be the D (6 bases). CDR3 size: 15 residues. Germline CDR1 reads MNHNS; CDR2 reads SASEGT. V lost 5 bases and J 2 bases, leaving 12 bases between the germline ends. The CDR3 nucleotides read TGTGCCAGCAGTCGCCGGGACTCCAACACCGGGGAGCTGTTTTTT. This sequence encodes CASSRRDSNTGELFF.

This CDR3 reads CASSLTSYNEQFF. The CDR3 nucleotides are TGTGCCAGCAGCCTAACCTCCTACAATGAGCAGTTCTTC. The chain combines TRBV11-2 with TRBJ2-1; D remains unclear. The CDR3 loop spans 13 amino acids. CDR1 SGHAT and CDR2 FQNNGV come from the germline V gene. The ends were cut back, 5 bases at V and 0 bases at J, with 5 bases in the middle.

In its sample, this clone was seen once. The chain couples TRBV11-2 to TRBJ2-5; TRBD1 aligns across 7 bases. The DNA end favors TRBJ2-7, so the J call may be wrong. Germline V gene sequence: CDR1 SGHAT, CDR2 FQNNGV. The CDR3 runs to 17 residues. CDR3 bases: TGTGCCAGCAGCCAAACATCCTCCGGGACAGCCTTCTACGAGCAGTACTTC. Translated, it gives CASSQTSSGTAFYEQYF.

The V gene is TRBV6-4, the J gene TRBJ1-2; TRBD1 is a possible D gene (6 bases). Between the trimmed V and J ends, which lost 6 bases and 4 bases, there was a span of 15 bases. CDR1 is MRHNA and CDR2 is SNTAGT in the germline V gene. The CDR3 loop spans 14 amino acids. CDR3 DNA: TGTGCCAGCAGACCCGGGGGGACACTCTATGGCTACACCTTC. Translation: CASRPGGTLYGYTF.

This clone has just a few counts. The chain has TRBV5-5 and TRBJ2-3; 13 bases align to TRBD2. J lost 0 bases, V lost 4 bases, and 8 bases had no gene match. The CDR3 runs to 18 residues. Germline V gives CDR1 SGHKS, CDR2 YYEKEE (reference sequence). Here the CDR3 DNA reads TGTGCCAGCAGCCCGGGACTAGCGGGGCGTTCTAGCACAGATACGCAGTATTTT. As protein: CASSPGLAGRSSTDTQYF.

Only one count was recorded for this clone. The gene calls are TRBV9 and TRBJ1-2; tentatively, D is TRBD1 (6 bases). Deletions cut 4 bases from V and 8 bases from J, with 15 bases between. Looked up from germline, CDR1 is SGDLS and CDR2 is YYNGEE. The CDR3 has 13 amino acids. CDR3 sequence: CASSTQGLGGYTF. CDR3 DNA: TGTGCCAGCAGCACACAGGGTTTGGGCGGCTACACCTTC.

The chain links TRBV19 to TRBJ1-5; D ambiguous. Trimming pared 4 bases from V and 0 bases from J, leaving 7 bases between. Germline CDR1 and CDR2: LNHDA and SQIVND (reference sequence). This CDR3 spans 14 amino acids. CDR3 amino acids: CASSTRNSNQPQHF. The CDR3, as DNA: TGTGCCAGTAGTACTAGGAATAGCAATCAGCCCCAGCATTTT.

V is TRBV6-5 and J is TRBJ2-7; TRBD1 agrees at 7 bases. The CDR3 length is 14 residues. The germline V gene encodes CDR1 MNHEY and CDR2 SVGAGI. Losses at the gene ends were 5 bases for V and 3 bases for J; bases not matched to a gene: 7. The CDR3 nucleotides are TGTGCCAGCAGTCCCGGACAGGCGAACTACGAGCAGTACTTC. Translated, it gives CASSPGQANYEQYF.

The CDR3, as DNA: TGTGCCAGCAGCTTAGCGGCAGGTAGCCCCTACGAGCAGTACTTC. The encoded protein is CASSLAAGSPYEQYF. The genes are TRBV7-2 and TRBJ2-7; D not resolved. Germline V gene data show CDR1 as SGHTA and CDR2 as FQGNSA. The germline V and J ends were trimmed by 0 bases and 2 bases, with 11 bases remaining between them. The CDR3 loop spans 15 amino acids.

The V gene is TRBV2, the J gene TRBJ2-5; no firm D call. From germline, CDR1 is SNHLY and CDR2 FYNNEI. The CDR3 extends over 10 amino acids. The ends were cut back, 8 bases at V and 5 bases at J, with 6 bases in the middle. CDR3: CASSRETQYF. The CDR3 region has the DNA TGTGCCAGCTCAAGGGAGACCCAGTACTTC.

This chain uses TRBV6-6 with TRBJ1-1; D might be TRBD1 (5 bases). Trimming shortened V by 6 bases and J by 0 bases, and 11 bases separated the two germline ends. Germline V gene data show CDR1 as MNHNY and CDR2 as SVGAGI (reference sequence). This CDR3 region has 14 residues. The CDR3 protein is CASSYGGVNTEAFF. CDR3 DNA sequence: TGTGCCAGCAGCTACGGAGGGGTGAACACTGAAGCTTTCTTT.

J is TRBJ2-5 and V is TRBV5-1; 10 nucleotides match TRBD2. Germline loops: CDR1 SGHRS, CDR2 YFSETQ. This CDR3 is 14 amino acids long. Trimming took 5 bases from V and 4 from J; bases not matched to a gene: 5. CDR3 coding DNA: TGCGCCAGCAGTCCCAGCGGGGGGGCAGAGACCCAGTACTTC. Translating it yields CASSPSGGAETQYF.

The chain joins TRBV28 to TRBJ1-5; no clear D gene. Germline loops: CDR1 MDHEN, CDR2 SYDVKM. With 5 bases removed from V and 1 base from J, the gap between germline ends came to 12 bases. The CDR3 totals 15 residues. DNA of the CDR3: TGTGCCAGCAGTATTTCGGGAAGAAGCAATCAGCCCCAGCATTTT. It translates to CASSISGRSNQPQHF.

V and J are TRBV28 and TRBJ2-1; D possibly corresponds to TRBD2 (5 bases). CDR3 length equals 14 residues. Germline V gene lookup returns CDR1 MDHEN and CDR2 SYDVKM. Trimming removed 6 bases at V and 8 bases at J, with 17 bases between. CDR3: CASSLPTGLDEQFF. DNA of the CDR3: TGTGCCAGCAGCCTCCCAACGGGGTTGGATGAGCAGTTCTTC.

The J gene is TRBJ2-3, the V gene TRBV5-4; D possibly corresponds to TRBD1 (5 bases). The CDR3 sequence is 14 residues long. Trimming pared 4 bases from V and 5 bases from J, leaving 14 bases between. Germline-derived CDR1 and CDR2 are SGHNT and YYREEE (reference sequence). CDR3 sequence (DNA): TGTGCCAGCAGCACCCGGGCCCAGGGAGATACGCAGTATTTT. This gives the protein CASSTRAQGDTQYF.

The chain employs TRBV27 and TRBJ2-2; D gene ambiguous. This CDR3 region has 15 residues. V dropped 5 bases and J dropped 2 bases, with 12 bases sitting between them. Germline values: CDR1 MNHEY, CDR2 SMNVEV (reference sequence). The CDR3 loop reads CASSPRALNTGELFF. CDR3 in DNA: TGTGCCAGCAGTCCCCGGGCCCTCAACACCGGGGAGCTGTTTTTT.

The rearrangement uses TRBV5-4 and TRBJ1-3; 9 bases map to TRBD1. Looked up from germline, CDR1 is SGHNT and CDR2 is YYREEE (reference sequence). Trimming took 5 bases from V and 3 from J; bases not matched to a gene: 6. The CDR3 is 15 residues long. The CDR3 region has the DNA TGTGCCAGCAGACAACAGGGGGCTGGTGGAAACACCATATATTTT. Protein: CASRQQGAGGNTIYF.

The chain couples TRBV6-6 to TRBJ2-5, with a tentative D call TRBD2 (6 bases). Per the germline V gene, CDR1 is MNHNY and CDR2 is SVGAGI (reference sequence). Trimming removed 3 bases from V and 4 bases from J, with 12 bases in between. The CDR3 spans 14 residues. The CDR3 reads CASSYYGGGETQYF. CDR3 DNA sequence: TGTGCCAGCAGTTATTACGGGGGTGGAGAGACCCAGTACTTC.

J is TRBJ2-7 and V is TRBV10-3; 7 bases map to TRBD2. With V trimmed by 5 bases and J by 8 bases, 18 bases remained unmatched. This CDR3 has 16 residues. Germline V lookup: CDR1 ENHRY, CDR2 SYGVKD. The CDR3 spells CAISSTNRLALAQQYF. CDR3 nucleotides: TGTGCCATCAGTTCCACAAACCGACTAGCCCTCGCTCAGCAGTACTTC.